This TCR beta chain is from a study of human T cells and chemical hapten exposure. TCRdb analysed the RACE reads with MiXCR anew, one entry per CDR3 protein. The table includes 350,000 or so distinct CDR3 sequences, approximately 6.9% detected once. This clonotype turned up a few times. CDR1 is SGHTA, CDR2 FQGNSA, per germline. This CDR3 has 12 residues. The V gene lost 7 bases and the J gene lost 5 bases, with 9 bases spanning the gap. Time point here: patch test 1, 2 weeks after DPC sensitization. Treatment: therapeutic diphenylcyclopropenone sensitization with weekly scalp DPC. The rearrangement links TRBV7-2 to TRBJ2-1; perhaps TRBD2 as D (5 bases). The receptor was isolated from a woman under 30 with alopecia areata. Some clones in this sample may be carry-over from other donors' samples. The material was whole blood, obtained in connection with sensitization to the hapten diphenylcyclopropenone (DPC). Here the CDR3 DNA reads TGTGCCAGCAAACTAGAGGACAATGAGCAGTTCTTC. Translation: CASKLEDNEQFF. Filled out from reference TRBV7-2 and TRBJ2-1, the complete variable domain reads GAGVSQSPSNKVTEKGKDVELRCDPISGHTALYWYRQSLGQGLEFLIYFQGNSAPDKSGLPSDRFSAERTGGSVSTLTIQRTQQEDSAVYLCASKLEDNEQFFGPGTRLTVL.